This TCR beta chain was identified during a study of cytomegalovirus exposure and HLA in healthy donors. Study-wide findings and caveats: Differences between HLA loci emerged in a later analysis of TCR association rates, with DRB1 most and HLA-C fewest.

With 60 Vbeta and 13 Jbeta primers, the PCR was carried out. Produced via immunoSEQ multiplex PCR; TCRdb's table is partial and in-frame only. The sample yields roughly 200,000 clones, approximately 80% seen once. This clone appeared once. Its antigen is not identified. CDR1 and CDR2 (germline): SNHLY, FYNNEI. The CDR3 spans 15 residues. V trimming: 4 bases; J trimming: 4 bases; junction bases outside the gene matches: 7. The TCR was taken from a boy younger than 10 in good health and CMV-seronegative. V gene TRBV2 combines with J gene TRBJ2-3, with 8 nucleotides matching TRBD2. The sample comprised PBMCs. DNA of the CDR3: TGTGCCAGCAGTGGACGGGGGGGCCGTGCAGATACGCAGTATTTT. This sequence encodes CASSGRGGRADTQYF.